One and the same sample provided the 30 T cell receptor beta chains below, sequenced in a study of blood T cell repertoires in COVID-19. Only in-frame clones appear in the TCRdb table, and some are missing; sequencing was by immunoSEQ multiplex PCR. The table lists about 120,000 clones, about four fifths of them singletons. Sample: peripheral blood. Receptors were obtained from a woman aged 70-85 years with acute or convalescent COVID-19.

This clone showed up just once. The rearrangement links TRBV10-3 to TRBJ1-2, with TRBD1 as a possible D gene (5 bases). CDR1 ENHRY and CDR2 SYGVKD come from the germline V gene. The ends were cut back, 6 bases at V and 4 bases at J, with 12 bases in the middle. This CDR3 has 13 amino acids. The CDR3 is CAISPGPLYGYTF. CDR3 DNA: TGTGCCATCAGCCCAGGGCCCCTCTATGGCTACACCTTC.

This clone was seen only a few times. This chain links TRBV18 with TRBJ2-5; 10 bases map to TRBD2. After removal of 3 bases from V and 6 bases from J, the junction contained 7 bases not matched to a gene. Germline CDR1 and CDR2: KGHSH and LQKENI. This CDR3 is built from 15 residues. The CDR3 DNA reads TGTGCCAGCTCACCTCAAGCGGGGGGGCCGAAGACCCAGTACTTC. This codes for CASSPQAGGPKTQYF. Together with reference TRBV18 and TRBJ2-5, the CDR3 gives the full variable domain: NAGVMQNPRHLVRRRGQEARLRCSPMKGHSHVYWYRQLPEEGLKFMVYLQKENIIDESGMPKERFSAEFPKEGPSILRIQQVVRGDSAAYFCASSPQAGGPKTQYFGPGTRLLVL.

This chain joins TRBV6-1 and TRBJ1-1; 7 nucleotides match TRBD1. J lost 1 base, V lost 4 bases, and 3 bases had no gene match. In germline, CDR1 is MNHNS, CDR2 SASEGT. The CDR3 length is 14 residues. The CDR3 sequence is CASSVTGENTEAFF. The DNA for the CDR3 is TGTGCCAGCAGTGTCACAGGGGAGAACACTGAAGCTTTCTTT.

The chain recombines TRBV24-1 with TRBJ2-5, with D possibly matching TRBD2 (6 bases). The V end was cut by 4 bases, the J end by 13 bases, with 21 bases between. This CDR3 is 14 amino acids long. Germline loops: CDR1 KGHDR, CDR2 SFDVKD. As DNA, the CDR3 is TGTGCCACCAGTGAAGCTAACCCGGACGGAGGGAGGTACTTC. Encoded protein: CATSEANPDGGRYF.

The chain employs TRBV6-2 or TRBV6-3 and TRBJ2-7; maybe TRBD1 (5 bases). The V gene lost 6 bases and the J gene lost 1 base, with 7 bases spanning the gap. CDR3 length equals 12 residues. Germline CDR1 MNHEY, CDR2 SVGEGT. The CDR3 bases are TGTGCCAGCAGCGCAGGGTCCTACGAGCAGTACTTC. This translates into CASSAGSYEQYF.

The chain recombines TRBV30 with TRBJ1-3, with D perhaps matching TRBD1 (5 bases). CDR1 GTSNPN and CDR2 SVGIG come from the germline V gene (reference sequence). V was clipped by 4 bases and J by 2 bases, with 9 bases between them. The CDR3 runs to 13 residues. Here the CDR3 reads CAWKAGPGNTIYF. CDR3 nucleotides: TGTGCCTGGAAGGCAGGGCCTGGAAACACCATATATTTT.

V and J are TRBV7-9 and TRBJ1-1; D is possibly TRBD1 (5 bases). The CDR3 covers 15 residues. V lost 4 bases and J lost 1, with 13 bases in between. In germline, CDR1 is SEHNR, CDR2 FQNEAQ (reference sequence). CDR3 protein: CASSSQLGGNTEAFF. CDR3 sequence (DNA): TGTGCCAGCAGCTCCCAATTGGGGGGGAACACTGAAGCTTTCTTT.

CDR3 in DNA: TGTGCCAGCAGTTCCTATCCCTCTAACTATGGCTACACCTTC. Translating gives CASSSYPSNYGYTF. This chain connects TRBV6-2 or TRBV6-3 to TRBJ1-2, with D unclear. There are 14 residues in the CDR3. V lost 4 bases to trimming and J lost 0 bases, with 9 bases between them. Per the germline V gene, CDR1 is MNHEY and CDR2 is SVGEGT.

This clone was picked up one time. The V and J genes are TRBV6-2 or TRBV6-3 and TRBJ1-1; a weak D match, TRBD1 (6 bases). The CDR3 runs 15 residues. Germline values: CDR1 MNHEY, CDR2 SVGEGT. With 5 bases removed from V and 12 bases from J, the gap between germline ends came to 25 bases. CDR3 sequence reads: CASSSGGRDVILPFF. DNA for the CDR3: TGTGCCAGCAGTAGCGGGGGCAGAGACGTCATCCTTCCTTTCTTT.

CDR3 loop: CASSLDRGPYEQYV. The CDR3 DNA reads as TGTGCCAGCAGCTTAGACAGGGGGCCCTACGAGCAGTACGTC. The chain carries TRBV7-2 and TRBJ2-7; 9 bases line up with TRBD1. From germline, CDR1 is SGHTA and CDR2 FQGNSA. The CDR3 consists of 14 residues. V shed 1 base and J 2 bases; nucleotides not matched to a gene: 0.

The chain has TRBV7-2 and TRBJ2-5, with D possibly matching TRBD1 (6 bases). With 3 bases removed from V and 5 bases from J, the gap between germline ends came to 13 bases. This CDR3 has 14 residues. Germline-derived CDR1 and CDR2 are SGHTA and FQGNSA. The DNA of the CDR3 is TGTGCCAGCAGCTTCCCGACAGGATCGGAGACCCAGTACTTC. It translates to CASSFPTGSETQYF.

The V call is TRBV24-1, the J call TRBJ1-2, with D maybe TRBD1 (5 bases). Germline V gene lookup returns CDR1 KGHDR and CDR2 SFDVKD. The CDR3 consists of 14 residues. Trimming took 4 bases from V and 4 from J, leaving 12 bases between them. The CDR3 protein is CATSDQSRAYGYTF. CDR3 in DNA: TGTGCCACCAGTGACCAAAGCAGGGCCTATGGCTACACCTTC.

This chain uses TRBV10-3 with TRBJ2-7; D is perhaps TRBD2 (6 bases). V gave up 10 bases and J gave up 5 bases, with 21 bases separating them. From germline, CDR1 is ENHRY and CDR2 SYGVKD. The CDR3 covers 14 residues. The CDR3: CATTGDSNPDEQYV. The CDR3 region has the DNA TGTGCCACCACGGGGGACTCCAACCCGGACGAGCAGTACGTC.

Only one count was recorded for this clone. The V and J genes are TRBV11-3 and TRBJ2-3; 9 bases align to TRBD2. The CDR3 covers 16 residues. J was trimmed by 1 base and V by 2 bases; bases with no gene match: 4. CDR1 SGHNT and CDR2 YENEEA come from the germline V gene. As DNA, the CDR3 is TGTGCCAGCAGCTTATTTCAGCGGGGGGGCACAGATACGCAGTATTTT. Amino acid sequence: CASSLFQRGGTDTQYF. Drawing the rest from reference TRBV11-3 and TRBJ2-3, the complete variable domain is EAGVVQSPRYKIIEKKQPVAFWCNPISGHNTLYWYLQNLGQGPELLIRYENEEAVDDSQLPKDRFSAERLKGVDSTLKIQPAELGDSAVYLCASSLFQRGGTDTQYFGPGTRLTVL.

The chain employs TRBV29-1 and TRBJ2-5, with D possibly TRBD2 on 6 matching bases. The CDR3 is 16 residues long. The germline CDR1 and CDR2 sequences are SQVTM and ANQGSEA. The V end lost 1 base, the J end lost 0 bases, and 15 bases lay between the germline ends. CDR3 in amino acids: CSVEASTGSYQETQYF. The CDR3 region has the DNA TGCAGCGTTGAAGCTTCAACCGGGAGTTACCAAGAGACCCAGTACTTC.

The V and J genes are TRBV6-6 and TRBJ1-3, with 8 bases matching TRBD1. J lost 3 bases, V lost 5 bases, and 3 bases had no gene match. The CDR3 is 14 amino acids. Germline V gene lookup returns CDR1 MNHNY and CDR2 SVGAGI (reference sequence). In DNA form, the CDR3 reads TGTGCCAGCAGTCAGGGGGCGGGTGGAAACACCATATATTTT. Its protein product is CASSQGAGGNTIYF.

This clone occurred once. The chain combines TRBV13 with TRBJ2-3, with TRBD2 identical over 8 bases. V dropped 2 bases and J dropped 4; count of bases not matched to a gene: 11. This CDR3 comprises 17 residues. The germline V gene encodes CDR1 PRHDT and CDR2 FYEKMQ (reference sequence). The CDR3 here is CASSLKTSASQSDTQYF. The CDR3 coding sequence is TGTGCCAGCAGCTTAAAGACTAGCGCTTCACAATCAGATACGCAGTATTTT.

The chain combines TRBV18 with TRBJ1-1; D gene ambiguous. Deletions cut 1 base from V and 5 bases from J, with 5 bases between. The CDR3 spans 12 residues. The germline CDR1 and CDR2 sequences are KGHSH and LQKENI. CDR3 in DNA: TGTGCCAGCTCACCACGGAGTACTGAAGCTTTCTTT. The encoded protein is CASSPRSTEAFF.

This clone has only a few counts. This chain joins TRBV7-9 and TRBJ2-3, with 7 bases that match TRBD2. Trimming cost V 8 bases and J 4 bases; bases outside gene matches: 6. In germline, CDR1 is SEHNR, CDR2 FQNEAQ (reference sequence). The CDR3 sequence is 13 residues long. The CDR3: CASSGGASDTQYF. The CDR3 nucleotides read TGTGCCAGCTCGGGAGGAGCGTCAGATACGCAGTATTTT.

This clone was counted between two and nine times. The chain links TRBV24-1 to TRBJ1-5; the D gene is possibly TRBD1 (5 bases). Germline CDR1 reads KGHDR; CDR2 reads SFDVKD. The CDR3 covers 13 residues. V was trimmed by 5 bases and J by 2 bases, leaving 6 bases between them. The CDR3 here is CATSGGGNQPQHF. CDR3 nucleotides: TGTGCCACCAGTGGGGGGGGCAATCAGCCCCAGCATTTT.

The genes are TRBV20-1 and TRBJ2-5; D possibly corresponds to TRBD1 (5 bases). Germline CDR1 DFQATT, CDR2 SNEGSKA (reference sequence). V was clipped by 5 bases and J by 6 bases, with 10 bases between them. CDR3 length: 11 residues. In nucleotides, the CDR3 is TGCAGTGCTGAAAGGGGAAAGACCCAGTACTTC. Protein: CSAERGKTQYF.

The chain links TRBV10-3 to TRBJ1-5; TRBD1 matches at 8 bases. This CDR3 region has 15 residues. CDR1 is ENHRY, CDR2 SYGVKD, per germline. The V segment lost 5 bases and the J segment 0 bases; nucleotides outside the gene matches: 3. In DNA form, the CDR3 reads TGTGCCATCAGTCCGGGACAGGATAGCAATCAGCCCCAGCATTTT. Protein product: CAISPGQDSNQPQHF.

This rearrangement joins TRBV18 to TRBJ1-5; 11 bases are a match to TRBD1. This CDR3 has 15 amino acids. The ends lost 3 bases at V and 7 bases at J; junction bases unmatched: 5. CDR1 and CDR2 from the germline V gene are KGHSH and LQKENI. CDR3 amino acids: CASSPGTGGLQPQHF. CDR3 bases: TGTGCCAGCTCACCCGGGACAGGGGGGTTGCAGCCCCAGCATTTT.

The J gene is TRBJ2-5, the V gene TRBV7-3, with 12 bases matching TRBD2. The V segment lost 4 bases and the J segment 5 bases; nucleotides outside the gene matches: 5. CDR3 length: 15 residues. Germline CDR1 and CDR2: SGHTA and FQGTGA. For the CDR3, the DNA is TGTGCCAGCAGCTCCCTAGCGGGGGGGGCGGAGACCCAGTACTTC. Protein product: CASSSLAGGAETQYF.

V usage is TRBV3-1 (or the pseudogene TRBV3-2) and J usage is TRBJ1-2, with D possibly TRBD1 on 5 matching bases. Trimming cost V 2 bases and J 8 bases, with 18 bases left between them. Germline values: CDR1 LGHDT, CDR2 YNNKEL (reference sequence). This CDR3 has 15 residues. DNA of the CDR3: TGTGCCAGCAGCCAACAGACCGGGACTCTAGAGGGCTACACCTTC. It is translated as CASSQQTGTLEGYTF.

The chain combines TRBV7-2 with TRBJ2-1; TRBD2 matches at 9 bases. CDR1 and CDR2 from the germline V gene are SGHTA and FQGNSA. V dropped 1 base and J dropped 7; count of bases not matched to a gene: 8. This CDR3 is built from 16 residues. The chain's CDR3 is CASSLEAVAGENEQFF. DNA of the CDR3: TGTGCCAGCAGCTTAGAGGCGGTAGCGGGGGAGAATGAGCAGTTCTTC.

This clone came up many times. The rearrangement joins TRBV3-1 (or the pseudogene TRBV3-2) to TRBJ1-2, with 7 bases aligning to TRBD1. The CDR3 is 15 amino acids. The germline V gene has CDR1 LGHDT and CDR2 YNNKEL (reference sequence). V was clipped by 4 bases and J by 5 bases; unmatched bases: 10. CDR3 in DNA: TGTGCCAGCAGCCCGTATCCGGGACAGTTTTATGGCTACACCTTC. It is translated as CASSPYPGQFYGYTF.

The chain uses TRBV5-4 and TRBJ2-1; the D gene is possibly TRBD1 (6 bases). The CDR3 contains 13 residues. V was cut by 1 base and J by 7 bases, with 9 bases left in between. Germline V gene data show CDR1 as SGHNT and CDR2 as YYREEE (reference sequence). CDR3 loop: CASSLITGNEQFF. The CDR3 DNA is TGTGCCAGCAGCTTGATAACAGGGAATGAGCAGTTCTTC.

The rearrangement joins TRBV11-3 to TRBJ1-5; D perhaps matches TRBD1 (5 bases). CDR1 and CDR2 from the germline V gene are SGHNT and YENEEA. CDR3 size: 17 residues. Trimming shortened V by 1 base and J by 6 bases, and 19 bases separated the two germline ends. CDR3 loop: CASSLAGPGLVFQPQHF. The DNA of the CDR3 is TGTGCCAGCAGCTTAGCGGGTCCAGGGTTGGTGTTTCAGCCCCAGCATTTT.

The chain is built from TRBV7-2 and TRBJ2-7, with TRBD2 matching 7 bases. This CDR3 spans 15 amino acids. After removal of 5 bases from V and 2 bases from J, the junction contained 9 bases not matched to a gene. Looked up from germline, CDR1 is SGHTA and CDR2 is FQGNSA. The DNA for the CDR3 is TGTGCCAGCAGCAGCGACAGCGGGATTCCCTACGAGCAGTACTTC. Translation: CASSSDSGIPYEQYF.